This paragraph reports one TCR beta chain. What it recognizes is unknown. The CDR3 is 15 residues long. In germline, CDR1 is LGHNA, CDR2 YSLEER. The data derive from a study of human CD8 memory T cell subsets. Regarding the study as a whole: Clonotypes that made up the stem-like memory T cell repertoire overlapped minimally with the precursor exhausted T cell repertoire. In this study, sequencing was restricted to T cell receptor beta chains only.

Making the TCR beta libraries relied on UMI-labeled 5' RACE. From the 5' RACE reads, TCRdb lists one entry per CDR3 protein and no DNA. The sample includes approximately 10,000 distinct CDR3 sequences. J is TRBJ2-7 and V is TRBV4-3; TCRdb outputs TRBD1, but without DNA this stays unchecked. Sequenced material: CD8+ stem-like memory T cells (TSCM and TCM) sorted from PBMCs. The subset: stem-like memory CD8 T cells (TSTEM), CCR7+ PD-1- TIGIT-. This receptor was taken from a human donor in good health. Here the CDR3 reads CASSQDQNRWYEQYF.